The clone carrying this T cell receptor (beta chain) was picked up many times. Its antigen is as yet unknown. The sample is drawn from a study of T cells in Graves' hyperthyroidism and ophthalmopathy. Study-level results: Among clonotypes expanded in thyroid above 0.001, most were also found in blood.

Based on clinical symptoms, serum thyroxine and TRAb, thyroid ultrasound and orbital computed tomography, diagnoses were reached. Trimming shortened V by 1 base and J by 0 bases, and 10 bases separated the two germline ends. The CDR3 is 15 residues long. Germline CDR1 SGHTA, CDR2 FQGNSA. Amplified TCR beta CDR3 regions came from RNA transcripts. The HTBI primer set was used in a first-round RT-PCR of the TCR CDR3. A single record per CDR3 protein comes from TCRdb applying MiXCR to the multiplex PCR reads. The sample has over 500,000 distinct CDR3 sequences, over 45% seen once; the top ten hold about two fifths.

The chain employs TRBV7-2 and TRBJ2-7; D is unclear. The TCR sequence derives from an adult woman with Graves' disease, either hyperthyroidism or ophthalmopathy (not recorded which). The sample consisted of peripheral blood or thyroid tissue (not recorded which). In DNA, the CDR3 is TGTGCCAGCAGCTTAGTTGGCGGAAGCTCCTACGAGCAGTACTTC. It translates to CASSLVGGSSYEQYF.